This T cell receptor beta chain was retrieved from a study of OX40 agonist ivuxolimab in advanced cancers. The table came from immunoSEQ multiplex PCR; TCRdb's copy has only in-frame clones and leaves some out. The sample shows tens of thousands of clones, 86% of them seen only once. This clone was detected only once. The origin of this receptor is an adult with an advanced solid tumor such as melanoma, head and neck, liver or kidney cancer. Source: CD4+ or CD8+ T cells sorted from blood, taken in a trial of the OX40 agonist ivuxolimab.

CDR3 amino acids: CAKVQGKVGGYTF. The DNA for the CDR3 is TGCGCCAAGGTCCAGGGGAAAGTTGGAGGCTACACCTTC. The chain uses TRBV23-1 and TRBJ1-2; D possibly corresponds to TRBD1 (6 bases). TRBV23-1 is an open reading frame, and its role is uncertain. This CDR3 comprises 13 residues. V was clipped by 10 bases and J by 8 bases, with 20 bases between them.